A selection of T cell receptor beta chains follows, all from one sample in a study of blood T cell repertoires in COVID-19. Assay used: immunoSEQ multiplex PCR; TCRdb lists only in-frame clones, some missing. The sample holds tens of thousands of clones, approximately 80% seen once. What was sequenced was peripheral blood. These receptors were obtained from a man between 60 and 75 years old with acute or convalescent COVID-19. The CDR3 runs from the conserved cysteine through the conserved F or W. The D gene is left open where the match is weak. A clone size is listed for some rows: how often the clone was seen (once, few, many), or a class if it is expanded.

-,15,TRBJ2-3,-,TRBV9,CASSLQGKSTDTQYF,TGTGCCAGCAGCTTACAGGGCAAGAGCACAGATACGCAGTATTTT
TRBD1,15,TRBJ1-2,few,TRBV6-5,CASSYGDRGRSGYTF,TGTGCCAGCAGTTACGGAGACAGGGGGCGAAGTGGCTACACCTTC
TRBD1,15,TRBJ1-4,-,TRBV28,CASSSPSGGREKLFF,TGTGCCAGCAGTTCACCATCAGGGGGTCGGGAAAAACTGTTTTTT
-,13,TRBJ2-7,-,TRBV21-1,CASSPINPSEQYF,TGTGCCAGCAGCCCAATAAACCCTAGCGAGCAGTACTTC
-,13,TRBJ1-1,-,TRBV5-8,CASSRTEYTEAFF,TGTGCCAGCAGCCGAACAGAGTACACTGAAGCTTTCTTT
TRBD1,16,TRBJ2-1,-,TRBV5-6,CASSSLTGEFYNEQFF,TGTGCCAGCAGCTCGTTGACAGGGGAATTCTACAATGAGCAGTTCTTC
-,14,TRBJ2-3,-,TRBV7-3,CASSSGLVTDTQYF,TGTGCCAGCAGCTCCGGACTCGTAACAGATACGCAGTATTTT
-,15,TRBJ1-1,-,TRBV14,CASSQDLHGGTEAFF,TGTGCCAGCAGCCAAGATTTGCATGGGGGGACTGAAGCTTTCTTT
TRBD1,16,TRBJ1-4,once,TRBV3-1/TRBV3-2,CASSQEGGTGTDELFF,TGTGCCAGCAGCCAAGAGGGCGGGACAGGCACCGACGAACTGTTTTTT
TRBD1,15,TRBJ2-1,-,TRBV5-1,CASSLEGTGNNEQFF,TGCGCCAGCAGCTTGGAGGGGACAGGAAACAATGAGCAGTTCTTC
TRBD2,14,TRBJ2-5,-,TRBV2,CASSELAGMETQYF,TGTGCCAGCAGTGAACTAGCGGGGATGGAGACCCAGTACTTC
-,16,TRBJ2-7,-,TRBV4-3,CASSHLARDRTYEQYF,TGCGCCAGCAGCCACCTAGCGAGGGACCGTACCTACGAGCAGTACTTC
-,14,TRBJ1-5,-,TRBV2,CASSVGGSNQPQHF,TGTGCCAGCAGTGTAGGAGGTAGCAATCAGCCCCAGCATTTT
-,18,TRBJ1-3,-,TRBV6-1,CASSEVLTGGSRGNTIYF,TGTGCCAGCAGTGAAGTACTCACGGGGGGCTCAAGGGGAAACACCATATATTTT
TRBD1,17,TRBJ1-2,-,TRBV5-4,CASSGRDRGSSNYGYTF,TGTGCCAGCAGCGGCCGGGACAGGGGATCCTCTAACTATGGCTACACCTTC
TRBD1,16,TRBJ1-6,-,TRBV7-2,CASSSGQGGVSSPLHF,TGTGCCAGCAGCTCCGGACAGGGAGGAGTGAGTTCACCCCTCCACTTT
-,16,TRBJ1-5,-,TRBV7-6,CASSIGPSGVPQPQHF,TGTGCCAGCAGCATCGGTCCCTCAGGGGTCCCTCAGCCCCAGCATTTT
-,15,TRBJ1-3,-,TRBV19,CASSQTGFSGNTIYF,TGTGCCAGTAGCCAAACAGGGTTCTCTGGAAACACCATATATTTT
-,16,TRBJ1-4,-,TRBV4-3,CASSQAVGATNEKLFF,TGCGCCAGCAGCCAAGCCGTAGGAGCCACTAATGAAAAACTGTTTTTT
-,12,TRBJ2-7,-,TRBV29-1,CSANTGSYEQYF,TGCAGCGCAAATACAGGCTCCTACGAGCAGTACTTC
TRBD1,18,TRBJ2-3,-,TRBV7-8,CASSLMGQGPTSTDTQYF,TGTGCCAGCAGCTTAATGGGACAGGGGCCCACTAGCACAGATACGCAGTATTTT
TRBD1,19,TRBJ1-5,once,TRBV18,CASSPSGTGISAQNQPQHF,TGTGCCAGCTCACCCTCCGGGACAGGGATCTCCGCCCAAAATCAGCCCCAGCATTTT
TRBD1,14,TRBJ1-1,-,TRBV7-2,CASSSRGGTGEAFF,TGTGCCAGCAGCTCCCGTGGGGGGACAGGTGAAGCTTTCTTT
TRBD1,15,TRBJ1-1,few,TRBV28,CASSTPDRGLTEAFF,TGTGCCAGCAGCACACCGGACAGGGGGCTGACTGAAGCTTTCTTT
-,14,TRBJ1-2,-,TRBV28,CASSAGSVGHGYTF,TGTGCCAGCAGTGCGGGGTCCGTAGGGCATGGCTACACCTTC
TRBD2,12,TRBJ2-7,-,TRBV28,CASSYGGYEQYF,TGTGCCAGCAGTTACGGGGGGTACGAGCAGTACTTC
-,17,TRBJ2-2,-,TRBV28,CASSQWTGSGSTGELFF,TGTGCCAGCAGTCAATGGACAGGATCCGGGAGCACCGGGGAGCTGTTTTTT
-,15,TRBJ2-5,-,TRBV27,CASSLGSGLQETQYF,TGTGCCAGCAGTTTAGGTAGCGGCCTCCAGGAAACCCAGTACTTC
TRBD1,16,TRBJ2-7,-,TRBV19,CASSEHRGQGNYEQYF,TGTGCCAGTAGTGAACACCGAGGACAGGGGAACTACGAGCAGTACTTC
TRBD1,15,TRBJ2-5,-,TRBV11-3,CASSSHRGGQETQYF,TGTGCCAGCAGCTCGCACAGGGGTGGGCAAGAGACCCAGTACTTC
TRBD1,15,TRBJ1-5,-,TRBV2,CASSVGQTSNQPQHF,TGTGCCAGCAGTGTGGGACAGACTAGCAATCAGCCCCAGCATTTT
TRBD1,15,TRBJ2-5,-,TRBV7-9,CASSSSTGYQETQYF,TGTGCCAGCAGCTCCTCGACAGGGTATCAAGAGACCCAGTACTTC
-,15,TRBJ1-4,-,TRBV30,CAWTSGTATNEKLFF,TGTGCCTGGACGTCCGGGACTGCAACTAATGAAAAACTGTTTTTT
-,17,TRBJ2-1,-,TRBV4-1,CASSQGDTRFSYNEQFF,TGCGCCAGCAGCCAAGGGGACACTCGATTCTCCTACAATGAGCAGTTCTTC
TRBD1,13,TRBJ2-2,few,TRBV15,CATSLRQGGELFF,TGTGCCACCAGCTTAAGACAGGGCGGGGAGCTGTTTTTT
TRBD1,15,TRBJ1-2,-,TRBV18,CASSTTGQEIYGYTF,TGTGCCAGCTCAACGACTGGACAGGAGATCTATGGCTACACCTTC
-,15,TRBJ1-5,-,TRBV27,CASSLSGARDQPQHF,TGTGCCAGCAGTTTATCGGGGGCACGAGACCAGCCCCAGCATTTT